A single sample gave rise to the 11 T cell receptor beta chains below, sequenced in a study of early T cells in non-severe SARS-CoV-2 infection (dated by TCRdb to about 2021). The receptor library was made with 5' RACE. The instrument was a NextSeq 500. Clones were called with MiXCR by TCRdb after fastp trimmed the public reads at Q25, and only in-frame beta chains were retained. Rows with a matching CDR3 protein are joined into one entry that keeps the most common DNA and genes. For this sample the table gives around 57,000 distinct CDR3 sequences, of which roughly 6.2% were detected only once. The ten largest clones capture 3% to 4.5% of the sample. The sequenced material came from whole blood. These TCRs come from an adult who was a healthcare worker with PCR-confirmed SARS-CoV-2 infection or an uninfected control (not recorded which).

The rearrangement links TRBV30 to TRBJ2-3; TRBD2 matches 9 bases. Losses at the gene ends were 0 bases for V and 0 bases for J; bases not matched to a gene: 10. The CDR3 consists of 18 residues. Germline values: CDR1 GTSNPN, CDR2 SVGIG (reference sequence). The CDR3 nucleotides read TGTGCCTGGAGTGTAGGTCCGCGGGGGGGCCTCAGCACAGATACGCAGTATTTT. It codes for CAWSVGPRGGLSTDTQYF. The full variable domain, its missing parts supplied by reference TRBV30 and TRBJ2-3, is SQTIHQWPATLVQPVGSPLSLECTVEGTSNPNLYWYRQAAGRGLQLLFYSVGIGQISSEVPQNLSASRPQDRQFILSSKKLLLSDSGFYLCAWSVGPRGGLSTDTQYFGPGTRLTVL.

The J gene is TRBJ2-3, the V gene TRBV7-3; D is undetermined. V was clipped by 4 bases and J by 0 bases, with 8 bases between them. The CDR3 is 14 residues long. Germline CDR1 and CDR2: SGHTA and FQGTGA. The CDR3 reads CASSSTTSTDTQYF. In DNA form, the CDR3 reads TGTGCCAGCAGCTCGACCACAAGCACAGATACGCAGTATTTT.

This clonotype was counted between two and nine times. The gene calls are TRBV4-2 and TRBJ2-4; D is ambiguous. V shed 0 bases and J shed 7 bases, with 19 bases lying between them. The length of the CDR3 is 17 residues. Germline lookup yields CDR1 LGHNA and CDR2 YNFKEQ. The CDR3 sequence: CASSQDFSVGYNNIQYF. CDR3 in DNA: TGTGCCAGCAGCCAAGATTTTTCGGTAGGGTACAACAACATTCAGTACTTC.

This chain joins TRBV20-1 and TRBJ2-3, with a possible D match to TRBD2 (6 bases). The CDR3 consists of 13 residues. Between the trimmed V and J ends, which lost 5 bases and 12 bases, there was a span of 21 bases. From germline, CDR1 is DFQATT and CDR2 SNEGSKA (reference sequence). CDR3 amino acids: CSAYSRDSASQYF. Written as DNA, the CDR3 is TGCAGTGCTTACTCCCGGGACTCGGCCAGCCAGTATTTT.

This clonotype showed up many times. An end of the junction does not agree with germline; a read error may underlie this. V and J are TRBV7-7 and TRBJ2-3, with 9 bases identical to TRBD2. The CDR3 spans 14 residues. Germline V gives CDR1 SSHAT, CDR2 FNYEAQ (reference sequence). The CDR3 sequence: CASSRGGEADTQYF. CDR3 DNA sequence: TGTGCTAGCAGTCGCGGGGGGGAGGCAGATACGCAGTATTTT.

In its sample, this clonotype was seen a few times. V gene TRBV7-9 combines with J gene TRBJ2-1; 8 bases line up with TRBD1. The CDR3 spans 14 residues. V shed 8 bases and J 6 bases; nucleotides not matched to a gene: 9. CDR1 and CDR2 from the germline V gene are SEHNR and FQNEAQ (reference sequence). The CDR3 sequence is CASGQGAEGNEQFF. CDR3 sequence (DNA): TGTGCCAGCGGTCAGGGGGCGGAGGGCAATGAGCAGTTCTTC.

This clonotype was observed many times. The chain couples TRBV20-1 to TRBJ2-3; D is ambiguous. Trimming took off 7 bases at V and 1 base at J, with 9 bases between the two ends. CDR1 and CDR2 from the germline V gene are DFQATT and SNEGSKA (reference sequence). The CDR3 length is 12 residues. The chain's CDR3 is CSVLPGTDTQYF. Here the CDR3 DNA reads TGCAGTGTTCTCCCTGGCACAGATACGCAGTATTTT.

On this clonotype itself: A much larger clone is a single base away; this may be a read error. The chain employs TRBV7-9 and TRBJ2-5, with D unresolved. The CDR3 is made up of 11 amino acids. Per germline, CDR1 SEHNR and CDR2 FQNEAQ (reference sequence). DNA for the CDR3: TGTGTCAGCAGCTGGGGTGAGACCCAGTACTTC. The encoded protein is CVSSWGETQYF.

This clonotype was seen only a few times. This chain joins TRBV5-6 and TRBJ1-6; D may be TRBD1 (6 bases). V was pared by 8 bases and J by 11 bases, with 17 bases between. The CDR3 totals 13 residues. CDR1 SGHDT and CDR2 YYEEEE come from the germline V gene. The CDR3 bases are TGTGCCAGTCCGGGGGGGCCGCGTCCACCCCTCCACTTT. Translation gives CASPGGPRPPLHF.

This clonotype was detected ten times or more. The chain has TRBV11-2 and TRBJ2-1, with 7 bases that match TRBD2. The germline gives CDR1 SGHAT, CDR2 FQNNGV. V gave up 1 base and J gave up 4 bases; unmatched junction bases: 1. CDR3 length: 14 residues. The chain's CDR3 is CASSLAGGYNEQFF. The CDR3 nucleotides read TGTGCCAGCAGCTTAGCGGGGGGTTACAATGAGCAGTTCTTC.

At least ten counts were recorded for this clonotype. The chain is built from TRBV5-1 and TRBJ1-1; 7 nucleotides line up with TRBD1. This CDR3 contains 14 residues. Unmatched junction bases numbered 6, after V lost 1 base and J lost 6 bases. Germline values: CDR1 SGHRS, CDR2 YFSETQ. CDR3 sequence reads: CASSLLVTGSEAFF. The DNA for the CDR3 is TGCGCCAGCAGCTTGCTGGTGACAGGGTCTGAAGCTTTCTTT.